The entry below describes one TCR beta chain. Its antigen is as yet unknown. Reverse transcription of all isolated RNA meant that expressed TCRB transcripts were sequenced. Data came from immunoSEQ multiplex PCR; TCRdb stores just in-frame clones and leaves some out. The data show 350,000 to 450,000 clones, with about 15% seen just once and roughly 0.04% held by the top ten. V was clipped by 2 bases and J by 7 bases; unmatched bases: 5. The CDR3 runs 15 residues. CDR1 and CDR2 (germline): LGHNA, YSLEER. The data were taken from a study of beta chain features in type 1 diabetes. Whole-study results and caveats: There was a possibility that cDNA sequencing over-represented cells with high TCR expression.

The clonotype was recovered from a man aged 30 to 45 in good health. J is TRBJ1-6 and V is TRBV4-3, with TRBD1 matching 7 bases. The sequenced sample was naive CD4+ T cells from blood. The CDR3 sequence is CASSQSDRENSPLHF. The CDR3 DNA reads TGCGCCAGCAGCCAATCCGACAGGGAAAATTCACCCCTCCACTTT.